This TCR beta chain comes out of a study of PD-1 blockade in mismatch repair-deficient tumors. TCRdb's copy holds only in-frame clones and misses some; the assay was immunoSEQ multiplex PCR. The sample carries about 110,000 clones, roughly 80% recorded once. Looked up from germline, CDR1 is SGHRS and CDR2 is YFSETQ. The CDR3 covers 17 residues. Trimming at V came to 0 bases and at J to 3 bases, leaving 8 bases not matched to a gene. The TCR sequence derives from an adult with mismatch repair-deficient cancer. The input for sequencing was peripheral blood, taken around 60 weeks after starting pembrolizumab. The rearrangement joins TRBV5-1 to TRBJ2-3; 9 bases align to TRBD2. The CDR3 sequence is CASSLAIAGGPTDTQYF. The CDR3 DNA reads TGCGCCAGCAGCTTGGCGATCGCGGGAGGGCCTACAGATACGCAGTATTTT.